The rows below give T cell receptor beta chains drawn from one sample of a study of blood T cell repertoires in COVID-19. Profiled with immunoSEQ multiplex PCR; TCRdb holds only in-frame clones, not every one. The sample consists of about 240,000 clones, around 84% of them appearing once. Sequencing was performed on peripheral blood. Receptors were obtained from a woman aged 70-85 years with active or convalescent COVID-19. Each CDR3 is given with its conserved first and last residue. D genes are given only for firm matches. Size is omitted from some rows. Given values are once, few, many or a class for expanded clones.

v_gene: TRBV28; j_gene: TRBJ1-2; d_gene: TRBD1; abundance: -; len: 14; CDR3aa: CASSYSAGGYGYTF; CDR3nt: TGTGCCAGCAGTTACAGCGCAGGGGGCTATGGCTACACCTTC
v_gene: TRBV2; j_gene: TRBJ1-2; d_gene: -; abundance: once; len: 14; CDR3aa: CASSEGGLSYGYTF; CDR3nt: TGTGCCAGCAGTGAAGGAGGGTTGAGCTATGGCTACACCTTC
v_gene: TRBV5-4; j_gene: TRBJ2-5; d_gene: -; abundance: -; len: 13; CDR3aa: CASSLNLEETQYF; CDR3nt: TGTGCCAGCAGCTTGAACCTAGAAGAGACCCAGTACTTC
v_gene: TRBV5-5; j_gene: TRBJ1-1; d_gene: TRBD1; abundance: -; len: 14; CDR3aa: CASSPGQFNTEAFF; CDR3nt: TGTGCCAGCAGCCCGGGACAGTTTAACACTGAAGCTTTCTTT
v_gene: TRBV4-3; j_gene: TRBJ1-2; d_gene: -; abundance: few; len: 14; CDR3aa: CASSQETPTYGYTF; CDR3nt: TGCGCCAGCAGCCAAGAGACTCCTACTTATGGCTACACCTTC
v_gene: TRBV10-3; j_gene: TRBJ1-1; d_gene: -; abundance: -; len: 14; CDR3aa: CAIREAGKDTEAFF; CDR3nt: TGTGCCATCAGGGAGGCAGGGAAGGACACTGAAGCTTTCTTT
v_gene: TRBV5-1; j_gene: TRBJ1-2; d_gene: -; abundance: -; len: 16; CDR3aa: CASSLGAQGGDYGYTF; CDR3nt: TGCGCCAGCAGCCTTGGGGCTCAAGGGGGGGACTATGGCTACACCTTC
v_gene: TRBV10-3; j_gene: TRBJ1-2; d_gene: -; abundance: -; len: 13; CDR3aa: CAISSRHLYGYTF; CDR3nt: TGTGCCATCAGTTCCAGACATCTCTATGGCTACACCTTC
v_gene: TRBV4-1; j_gene: TRBJ1-1; d_gene: -; abundance: -; len: 13; CDR3aa: CASSQGANTEAFF; CDR3nt: TGCGCCAGCAGCCAAGGGGCGAACACTGAAGCTTTCTTT
v_gene: TRBV10-1; j_gene: TRBJ2-7; d_gene: -; abundance: -; len: 15; CDR3aa: CASSESGLKNNEQYF; CDR3nt: TGCGCCAGCAGTGAGTCGGGACTCAAAAACAACGAGCAGTACTTC
v_gene: TRBV29-1; j_gene: TRBJ2-1; d_gene: TRBD2; abundance: -; len: 14; CDR3aa: CSALLAGGHNEQFF; CDR3nt: TGCAGCGCATTACTAGCGGGGGGGCACAATGAGCAGTTCTTC
v_gene: TRBV4-3; j_gene: TRBJ2-4; d_gene: TRBD2; abundance: -; len: 16; CDR3aa: CASSHGVGGAKNIQYF; CDR3nt: TGCGCCAGCAGCCACGGGGTGGGAGGGGCCAAAAACATTCAGTACTTC
v_gene: TRBV11-2; j_gene: TRBJ2-3; d_gene: TRBD2; abundance: -; len: 16; CDR3aa: CASRPASGASTDTQYF; CDR3nt: TGTGCCAGCAGACCCGCTAGCGGGGCCTCCACAGATACGCAGTATTTT
v_gene: TRBV27; j_gene: TRBJ2-3; d_gene: -; abundance: -; len: 19; CDR3aa: CASSLRFRQGNQAFVLEYF; CDR3nt: TGTGCCAGCAGTTTAAGGTTTCGGCAGGGGAACCAGGCATTTGTTCTGGAGTATTTT
v_gene: TRBV5-1; j_gene: TRBJ2-3; d_gene: TRBD2; abundance: -; len: 16; CDR3aa: CASSLGVLAGADTQYF; CDR3nt: TGCGCCAGCAGCTTGGGGGTCCTAGCGGGGGCAGATACGCAGTATTTT
v_gene: TRBV16; j_gene: TRBJ2-3; d_gene: -; abundance: -; len: 13; CDR3aa: CASSQTRVNTQYF; CDR3nt: TGTGCCAGCAGCCAGACTAGGGTGAATACGCAGTATTTT
v_gene: TRBV5-1; j_gene: TRBJ2-3; d_gene: -; abundance: -; len: 13; CDR3aa: CASNPAATDTQYF; CDR3nt: TGCGCCAGCAACCCCGCGGCCACAGATACGCAGTATTTT
v_gene: TRBV19; j_gene: TRBJ1-1; d_gene: TRBD1; abundance: -; len: 15; CDR3aa: CASNPGGMWSTEAFF; CDR3nt: TGTGCCAGTAACCCAGGGGGGATGTGGAGCACTGAAGCTTTCTTT
v_gene: TRBV6-5; j_gene: TRBJ2-7; d_gene: -; abundance: -; len: 14; CDR3aa: CASSFSQVSYEQYF; CDR3nt: TGTGCCAGCAGTTTTTCCCAGGTTTCCTACGAGCAGTACTTC
v_gene: TRBV11-3; j_gene: TRBJ2-6; d_gene: -; abundance: -; len: 16; CDR3aa: CASSPTRASGANVLTF; CDR3nt: TGTGCCAGCAGCCCTACCCGAGCTTCTGGGGCCAACGTCCTGACTTTC
v_gene: TRBV7-2; j_gene: TRBJ1-2; d_gene: -; abundance: -; len: 14; CDR3aa: CASSSLDSYYGYTF; CDR3nt: TGTGCCAGCAGCTCTCTCGACAGCTACTATGGCTACACCTTC
v_gene: TRBV10-3; j_gene: TRBJ2-7; d_gene: TRBD1; abundance: few; len: 15; CDR3aa: CAISGPDRGLNEQYF; CDR3nt: TGTGCCATCAGTGGCCCTGACAGGGGGCTCAACGAGCAGTACTTC
v_gene: TRBV2; j_gene: TRBJ1-1; d_gene: -; abundance: few; len: 14; CDR3aa: CASSAEAMNTEAFF; CDR3nt: TGTGCCAGCAGTGCAGAGGCCATGAACACTGAAGCTTTCTTT
v_gene: TRBV10-3; j_gene: TRBJ1-3; d_gene: -; abundance: -; len: 14; CDR3aa: CAITPGREGDTIYF; CDR3nt: TGTGCCATTACCCCCGGCAGGGAAGGAGACACCATATATTTT
v_gene: TRBV5-5; j_gene: TRBJ1-4; d_gene: TRBD1; abundance: -; len: 18; CDR3aa: CASSLGSGQGATNEKLFF; CDR3nt: TGTGCCAGCAGCTTGGGTTCGGGACAGGGCGCAACTAATGAAAAACTGTTTTTT
v_gene: TRBV24-1; j_gene: TRBJ1-1; d_gene: TRBD1; abundance: few; len: 16; CDR3aa: CATSDSTGGLGTEAFF; CDR3nt: TGTGCCACCAGTGACTCCACAGGGGGCTTGGGCACTGAAGCTTTCTTT
v_gene: TRBV12-3/TRBV12-4; j_gene: TRBJ2-7; d_gene: -; abundance: -; len: 11; CDR3aa: CASGGAYEQYF; CDR3nt: TGTGCCAGCGGCGGGGCCTACGAGCAGTACTTC
v_gene: TRBV6-5; j_gene: TRBJ1-2; d_gene: -; abundance: -; len: 12; CDR3aa: CASSFTNYGYTF; CDR3nt: TGTGCCAGCAGTTTCACTAACTATGGCTACACCTTC
v_gene: TRBV5-5; j_gene: TRBJ2-1; d_gene: TRBD1; abundance: -; len: 15; CDR3aa: CASSLAGDRANEQFF; CDR3nt: TGTGCCAGCAGCTTGGCCGGGGACAGGGCCAATGAGCAGTTCTTC
v_gene: TRBV7-2; j_gene: TRBJ1-5; d_gene: -; abundance: once; len: 13; CDR3aa: CANSNGGSQPQHF; CDR3nt: TGTGCCAACAGCAACGGGGGGAGTCAGCCCCAGCATTTT
v_gene: TRBV7-2; j_gene: TRBJ1-1; d_gene: -; abundance: -; len: 16; CDR3aa: CASSYVGGPGGSEAFF; CDR3nt: TGTGCCAGCAGCTACGTCGGGGGCCCGGGAGGATCTGAAGCTTTCTTT
v_gene: TRBV11-2; j_gene: TRBJ2-7; d_gene: TRBD1; abundance: -; len: 15; CDR3aa: CASSLDPQGTYEQYF; CDR3nt: TGTGCCAGCAGCTTAGATCCACAGGGGACCTACGAGCAGTACTTC